This T cell receptor (beta chain) was captured in a study of CD8 T cells in ankylosing spondylitis. TCRdb used MiXCR to reprocess the 5' RACE reads, holding one entry per CDR3 protein. The data hold under 450,000 distinct CDR3 sequences, with roughly 18% observed a single time. Study observations and caveats: The clones that were linked to disease were reported to be significantly enriched in matched synovial fluid samples from ankylosing spondylitis patients. Among TCR beta sequences, a motif of roughly 8 highly homologous variants appeared characteristic of ankylosing spondylitis blood.

The CDR3 is 15 residues long. J gave up 3 bases and V 1 base, and 4 bases lay outside the gene matches. Germline lookup yields CDR1 SGHVS and CDR2 FNYEAQ. As for this clonotype: Its antigen is unidentified.

This receptor was identified in a male donor with ankylosing spondylitis. This chain joins TRBV7-6 and TRBJ2-7; 9 bases map to TRBD2. Material for sequencing was blood, either unsorted or a sorted T cell fraction (not recorded which). CDR3 sequence (DNA): TGTGCCAGCAGCTTAGGTCCTAGCGGGAACTACGAGCAGTACTTC. It encodes CASSLGPSGNYEQYF.